One and the same sample provided the 27 T cell receptor beta chains below, sequenced in a study of T cells in Graves' hyperthyroidism and ophthalmopathy. Regions amplified from RNA transcripts were the TCR beta CDR3 regions. TCR CDR3 regions were first amplified by RT-PCR with HTBI primers. From the multiplex PCR reads, TCRdb called clonotypes with MiXCR, one entry per CDR3 protein. Found here are about 380,000 distinct CDR3 sequences, more than 14% of them singletons; the top ten hold 20%. The sequenced sample was blood. These receptors came from a woman between 25 and 40 years old with Graves' ophthalmopathy.

This clonotype showed up many times. The chain carries TRBV27 and TRBJ1-1; D remains ambiguous. V was cut by 3 bases and J by 4 bases, with 12 bases left in between. Germline V gene lookup returns CDR1 MNHEY and CDR2 SMNVEV (reference sequence). The CDR3 is 14 amino acids. The CDR3 bases are TGTGCCAGCAGTTTCAGGAATCCCTCCACTGAAGCTTTCTTT. Protein: CASSFRNPSTEAFF.

On this clonotype: The junction and the germline gene differ at one end; a read error may be behind it. This sequence joins TRBV11-3 and TRBJ2-1; 11 bases are a match to TRBD2. Germline loops: CDR1 SGHNT, CDR2 YENEEA. CDR3 length: 18 residues. The CDR3 DNA follows: TGTGCCAGCAGCTTATTCGCTAGCGGGGGGCCCTCCAACAATGAGCAGTTCTTC. Protein: CASSLFASGGPSNNEQFF.

This clonotype has more than one count but fewer than ten. This rearrangement joins TRBV5-6 to TRBJ2-1; 7 nucleotides match TRBD1. V was pared by 4 bases and J by 6 bases, with 13 bases of the junction left unmatched. Germline V gene sequence: CDR1 SGHDT, CDR2 YYEEEE. The CDR3 length is 16 residues. The CDR3 protein is CASSPGDRVVFNEQFF. CDR3 bases: TGTGCCAGCAGCCCGGGCGACAGGGTGGTCTTCAATGAGCAGTTCTTC.

The sample holds many counts of this clonotype. The chain joins TRBV11-2 to TRBJ2-5, with 8 bases fitting TRBD1. The V and J ends lost 5 bases and 2 bases, in that order; junction bases with no gene match: 7. Germline CDR1 and CDR2: SGHAT and FQNNGV. The CDR3 has 15 residues. The CDR3 nucleotides read TGTGCCAGCAGCGATTCAGGGGGCCTTCAAGAGACCCAGTACTTC. It encodes CASSDSGGLQETQYF. The full variable domain, in which reference TRBV11-2 and TRBJ2-5 provide the parts outside the CDR3, is EAGVAQSPRYKIIEKRQSVAFWCNPISGHATLYWYQQILGQGPKLLIQFQNNGVVDDSQLPKDRFSAERLKGVDSTLKIQPAKLEDSAVYLCASSDSGGLQETQYFGPGTRLLVL.

There are many counts of this clonotype. The genes are TRBV30 and TRBJ2-7, with a tentative D call TRBD2 (6 bases). Between the trimmed V and J ends, which lost 3 bases and 3 bases, there was a span of 18 bases. Germline V gives CDR1 GTSNPN, CDR2 SVGIG (reference sequence). The CDR3 totals 15 residues. The CDR3 loop is CAWSRMAGYSYEQYF. In DNA form, the CDR3 reads TGTGCCTGGAGCCGCATGGCGGGGTATAGCTACGAGCAGTACTTC.

This clonotype was seen repeatedly, ten times or more. The chain uses TRBV27 and TRBJ1-3; D gene ambiguous. The CDR3 has 14 amino acids. Trimming pared 0 bases from V and 3 bases from J, leaving 6 bases between. Germline V gives CDR1 MNHEY, CDR2 SMNVEV (reference sequence). The CDR3 DNA is TGTGCCAGCAGTTTATCCTCCATTGGAAACACCATATATTTT. Encoded protein: CASSLSSIGNTIYF.

The V gene is TRBV6-1, the J gene TRBJ2-5, with 9 bases lining up with TRBD1. This CDR3 is built from 13 residues. CDR1 and CDR2 (germline): MNHNS, SASEGT. With V trimmed by 6 bases and J by 4 bases, 3 bases remained unmatched. The CDR3 is CASRTDRGETQYF. The DNA for the CDR3 is TGTGCCAGCAGAACGGACAGGGGAGAGACCCAGTACTTC.

The V and J genes are TRBV7-9 and TRBJ1-5; D uncertain. Trimming stripped 1 base from V and 1 base from J, with 8 bases between. Looked up from germline, CDR1 is SEHNR and CDR2 is FQNEAQ (reference sequence). The CDR3 sequence is 15 residues long. CDR3 bases: TGTGCCAGCAGCTTAGGGCATTTGAGCAATCAGCCCCAGCATTTT. This codes for CASSLGHLSNQPQHF.

The chain links TRBV10-3 to TRBJ1-6; 7 nucleotides agree with TRBD1. CDR1 ENHRY and CDR2 SYGVKD come from the germline V gene. J lost 10 bases, V lost 2 bases, and 5 bases had no gene match. This CDR3 has 14 amino acids. The DNA for the CDR3 is TGTGCCATCAGTGAGGGAGACAGGGTCTCACCCCTCCACTTT. Its translation is CAISEGDRVSPLHF.

This clonotype was observed a handful of times. CDR3 DNA sequence: TGTGCCGCGGGGGGGGAGAACACAGATACGCAGTATTTT. Amino acids: CAAGGENTDTQYF. J is TRBJ2-3 and V is TRBV15; 9 bases align to TRBD2. CDR1 and CDR2 from the germline V gene are LNHNV and YYDKDF (reference sequence). This CDR3 has 13 amino acids. V was clipped by 11 bases and J by 2 bases; unmatched bases: 5.

The chain uses TRBV11-1 and TRBJ2-1; 9 bases map to TRBD2. Looked up from germline, CDR1 is SGHAT and CDR2 is FQDESV (reference sequence). Trimming at V came to 4 bases and at J to 0 bases, leaving 7 bases not matched to a gene. The CDR3 length is 17 residues. The CDR3 reads CASSWKRGATSYNEQFF. The CDR3 DNA is TGTGCCAGCAGCTGGAAGCGGGGGGCCACCTCCTACAATGAGCAGTTCTTC.

The sample holds many counts of this clonotype. The chain couples TRBV7-2 to TRBJ1-2; TRBD1 agrees at 8 bases. This CDR3 spans 16 amino acids. V was pared by 1 base and J by 2 bases, with 6 bases of the junction left unmatched. Germline CDR1 reads SGHTA; CDR2 reads FQGNSA. The CDR3 DNA sequence: TGTGCCAGCAGCTTAGGTTTTTGGACAGGGAACTATGGCTACACCTTC. It encodes CASSLGFWTGNYGYTF.

This clonotype has at least ten counts. The chain joins TRBV11-3 to TRBJ1-6, with a tentative D call TRBD1 (5 bases). This CDR3 has 17 residues. The V gene's germline CDR1 is SGHNT and CDR2 YENEEA. V gave up 0 bases and J gave up 9 bases, with 18 bases separating them. This CDR3 reads CASSLEGDSLGSSPLHF. The CDR3 DNA is TGTGCCAGCAGCTTAGAAGGGGACTCCCTCGGTAGTTCACCCCTCCACTTT. Variable domain in full (rest from reference TRBV11-3 and TRBJ1-6): EAGVVQSPRYKIIEKKQPVAFWCNPISGHNTLYWYLQNLGQGPELLIRYENEEAVDDSQLPKDRFSAERLKGVDSTLKIQPAELGDSAVYLCASSLEGDSLGSSPLHFGNGTRLTVT.

Many counts were recorded for this clonotype. This sequence joins TRBV12-3 or TRBV12-4 and TRBJ2-2; no definite D call. This CDR3 comprises 15 residues. V gave up 2 bases and J gave up 5 bases, with 12 bases separating them. The CDR3 DNA follows: TGTGCCAGCAGTTTACTGGGTTTAGCTACCGGGGAGCTGTTTTTT. The encoded protein is CASSLLGLATGELFF.

This clonotype was observed many times. The gene calls are TRBV11-2 and TRBJ1-2, with D possibly TRBD1 on 5 matching bases. Germline CDR1 reads SGHAT; CDR2 reads FQNNGV. V lost 3 bases, J lost 7 bases, and 15 bases lay in between. The CDR3 contains 14 residues. The CDR3 sequence is CASSLAGPRVGYTF. Written as DNA, the CDR3 is TGTGCCAGCAGCTTGGCAGGGCCCCGTGTTGGCTACACCTTC.

Many counts were recorded for this clonotype. The V and J genes are TRBV30 and TRBJ2-5; the D is unclear. V was cut by 2 bases and J by 6 bases, with 13 bases left in between. From germline, CDR1 is GTSNPN and CDR2 SVGIG (reference sequence). This CDR3 is 13 amino acids long. The DNA for the CDR3 is TGTGCCTGGAGTCCCATGTTTGTAAAGACCCAGTACTTC. Protein product: CAWSPMFVKTQYF.

The chain joins TRBV3-1 to TRBJ1-1, with 7 positions matching TRBD1. The germline gives CDR1 LGHDT, CDR2 YNNKEL (reference sequence). The CDR3 totals 15 residues. V lost 8 bases to trimming and J lost 5 bases; unmatched junction nucleotides: 14. The CDR3: CASGRQGAGGTEAFF. CDR3 DNA sequence: TGTGCCAGCGGTAGACAGGGCGCGGGGGGAACTGAAGCTTTCTTT. The full variable domain, in which reference TRBV3-1 and TRBJ1-1 provide the parts outside the CDR3, is DTAVSQTPKYLVTQMGNDKSIKCEQNLGHDTMYWYKQDSKKFLKIMFSYNNKELIINETVPNRFSPKSPDKAHLNLHINSLELGDSAVYFCASGRQGAGGTEAFFGQGTRLTVV.

The chain is built from TRBV27 and TRBJ1-2; D gene uncertain. The CDR3 consists of 14 residues. Deletions cut 3 bases from V and 5 bases from J, with 13 bases between. CDR1 MNHEY and CDR2 SMNVEV come from the germline V gene (reference sequence). The CDR3 spells CASSFVGREYGYTF. CDR3 sequence (DNA): TGTGCCAGCAGTTTCGTGGGTAGGGAGTATGGCTACACCTTC.

The rearrangement joins TRBV27 to TRBJ1-1, with no clear D. CDR3 length: 14 amino acids. Trimming stripped 4 bases from V and 4 bases from J, with 13 bases between. Germline CDR1 reads MNHEY; CDR2 reads SMNVEV (reference sequence). The CDR3: CASSSTPVGTEAFF. The CDR3 DNA is TGTGCCAGCAGTTCGACTCCGGTGGGCACTGAAGCTTTCTTT.

This clonotype appeared many times. The CDR3 is CASRENQETQYF. CDR3 DNA sequence: TGTGCCAGCAGGGAAAACCAAGAGACCCAGTACTTC. The V call is TRBV2, the J call TRBJ2-5; D not certain. The CDR3 loop spans 12 amino acids. Germline V gives CDR1 SNHLY, CDR2 FYNNEI. Trimming took 6 bases from V and 0 from J, leaving 5 bases between them.

This clonotype appeared many times. The chain carries TRBV3-1 and TRBJ1-6, with D possibly being TRBD1 (5 bases). CDR1 and CDR2 from the germline V gene are LGHDT and YNNKEL (reference sequence). V was shortened by 2 bases and J by 6 bases, with 14 bases between the two germline ends. The CDR3 has 16 residues. The CDR3 loop is CASSQHQGRTNSPLHF. The CDR3 region has the DNA TGTGCCAGCAGCCAACACCAGGGACGGACTAATTCACCCCTCCACTTT.

There are a few counts of this clonotype. The J gene is TRBJ2-5, the V gene TRBV20-1; D is uncertain. Trimming removed 5 bases at V and 2 bases at J, with 9 bases between. Germline V lookup: CDR1 DFQATT, CDR2 SNEGSKA (reference sequence). This CDR3 comprises 12 residues. The CDR3 is CSAPRPQETQYF. The CDR3 DNA sequence: TGCAGTGCTCCTAGACCTCAAGAGACCCAGTACTTC.

This clonotype was recorded many times. V is TRBV20-1 and J is TRBJ1-1; D is uncertain. V was shortened by 3 bases and J by 0 bases, with 8 bases between the two germline ends. This CDR3 is built from 13 residues. The germline V gene has CDR1 DFQATT and CDR2 SNEGSKA (reference sequence). This CDR3 reads CSASVLMNTEAFF. CDR3 nucleotide sequence: TGCAGTGCTAGTGTTTTGATGAACACTGAAGCTTTCTTT.

This clonotype was recorded many times. The chain uses TRBV10-3 and TRBJ2-7; D possibly matches TRBD1 or TRBD2 (5 bases each). This CDR3 comprises 14 residues. Germline-derived CDR1 and CDR2 are ENHRY and SYGVKD. V lost 4 bases to trimming and J lost 0 bases, with 10 bases between them. The DNA of the CDR3 is TGTGCCATCAGTGGGGGACCTCTCTCCTACGAGCAGTACTTC. It codes for CAISGGPLSYEQYF.

This sequence joins TRBV13 and TRBJ2-1, with D perhaps matching TRBD2 (5 bases). This CDR3 is built from 14 residues. Trimming pared 7 bases from V and 0 bases from J, leaving 10 bases between. Germline V CDR1 and CDR2: PRHDT, FYEKMQ (reference sequence). CDR3 protein: CASNRGSSYNEQFF. The CDR3 DNA reads TGTGCCAGCAATCGGGGTAGCTCCTACAATGAGCAGTTCTTC.

The genes are TRBV4-1 and TRBJ1-5; D may be TRBD1 (5 bases). Germline loops: CDR1 MGHRA, CDR2 YSYEKL. The CDR3 extends over 15 amino acids. Trimming cost V 1 base and J 6 bases, with 13 bases left between them. CDR3 sequence: CASSQVRGRSQPQHF. CDR3 bases: TGCGCCAGCAGCCAAGTAAGGGGTCGAAGTCAGCCCCAGCATTTT.

CDR3 nucleotides: TGCGCCAGCAGTGTACAGCGGGGGGGGCCGACTGAGCAGTTCTTC. Its protein product is CASSVQRGGPTEQFF. The chain recombines TRBV10-2 with TRBJ2-1, with 10 bases that match TRBD2. With 4 bases clipped from V and 9 bases from J, the junction kept 9 bases outside the gene matches. This CDR3 contains 15 residues. Germline V gives CDR1 WSHSY, CDR2 SAAADI.